These 9 T cell receptor beta chains were sequenced from one sample in a study of Ad26.COV2.S vaccination and SARS-CoV-2 variants. Some clones are missing from TCRdb's copy, which holds only in-frame ones; the method was immunoSEQ multiplex PCR. This sample has just over 350,000 clones, with around 92% found just once. Here the sequenced sample was peripheral blood, taken after recovery from COVID-19. All receptors come from a human donor who had recovered from COVID-19.

CDR3 nucleotides: TGTGCCAGCAGCGTTCGAGGACAGGGGTATGAAGCTTTCTTT. Translating it yields CASSVRGQGYEAFF. The chain combines TRBV5-4 with TRBJ1-1; 9 nucleotides line up with TRBD1. This CDR3 is built from 14 residues. The ends lost 4 bases at V and 7 bases at J; junction bases unmatched: 8. Germline assignment: CDR1 SGHNT and CDR2 YYREEE (reference sequence).

The chain has TRBV19 and TRBJ1-2; no reliable D call. The CDR3 length is 13 residues. Trimming removed 3 bases from V and 5 bases from J, with 10 bases in between. CDR1 and CDR2 from the germline V gene are LNHDA and SQIVND (reference sequence). The CDR3 here is CASSIRPEYGYTF. In DNA, the CDR3 is TGTGCCAGTAGTATTAGGCCGGAGTATGGCTACACCTTC. The full variable domain, in which reference TRBV19 and TRBJ1-2 provide the parts outside the CDR3, is DGGITQSPKYLFRKEGQNVTLSCEQNLNHDAMYWYRQDPGQGLRLIYYSQIVNDFQKGDIAEGYSVSREKKESFPLTVTSAQKNPTAFYLCASSIRPEYGYTFGSGTRLTVV.

The chain joins TRBV6-2 or TRBV6-3 to TRBJ2-7; D not certain. CDR3 size: 12 residues. Trimming pared 5 bases from V and 3 bases from J, leaving 8 bases between. Per germline, CDR1 MNHEY and CDR2 SVGEGT. CDR3 DNA sequence: TGTGCCAGCAGTACGTTCAGCTACGAGCAGTACTTC. It encodes CASSTFSYEQYF.

V and J are TRBV3-1 (or the pseudogene TRBV3-2) and TRBJ1-1; D ambiguous. This CDR3 is 16 amino acids long. V lost 4 bases, J lost 1 base, and 16 bases lay in between. CDR1 is LGHDT, CDR2 YNNKEL, per germline (reference sequence). The CDR3 here is CASSLSEGRRNTEAFF. In DNA form, the CDR3 reads TGTGCCAGCAGCCTCTCGGAAGGAAGACGGAACACTGAAGCTTTCTTT.

The gene calls are TRBV2 and TRBJ2-5; D unresolved. Germline assignment: CDR1 SNHLY and CDR2 FYNNEI. Trimming removed 4 bases at V and 3 bases at J, with 12 bases between. The CDR3 totals 14 residues. CDR3 DNA: TGTGCCAGCAGTGTGTTGCAGATCGAAGAGACCCAGTACTTC. It is translated as CASSVLQIEETQYF.

This chain joins TRBV11-2 and TRBJ2-3; D is perhaps TRBD2 (7 bases). Trimming cost V 3 bases and J 4 bases, with 11 bases left between them. The CDR3 runs to 14 residues. Germline CDR1 is SGHAT and CDR2 is FQNNGV. The CDR3 DNA reads TGTGCCAGCAGCTTGAGGGGGGGGCCAGATACGCAGTATTTT. This sequence encodes CASSLRGGPDTQYF. Combining the CDR3 with reference TRBV11-2 and TRBJ2-3 gives the whole variable domain EAGVAQSPRYKIIEKRQSVAFWCNPISGHATLYWYQQILGQGPKLLIQFQNNGVVDDSQLPKDRFSAERLKGVDSTLKIQPAKLEDSAVYLCASSLRGGPDTQYFGPGTRLTVL.

The V gene is TRBV3-1 (or the pseudogene TRBV3-2), the J gene TRBJ1-1; perhaps TRBD1 as D (6 bases). Per the germline V gene, CDR1 is LGHDT and CDR2 is YNNKEL (reference sequence). CDR3 length equals 16 residues. V lost 1 base and J 3 bases, leaving 15 bases between the germline ends. CDR3 in amino acids: CASSQVGQLPDTEAFF. The CDR3 DNA is TGTGCCAGCAGCCAAGTAGGACAGCTTCCAGACACTGAAGCTTTCTTT.

This chain connects TRBV9 to TRBJ2-1; 9 bases fit TRBD2. Germline V gene sequence: CDR1 SGDLS, CDR2 YYNGEE. CDR3 size: 18 residues. V lost 0 bases and J lost 3; bases outside the gene matches: 10. CDR3 region: CASSVASSGVRLYNEQFF. Here the CDR3 DNA reads TGTGCCAGCAGCGTAGCCTCTAGCGGGGTAAGACTCTACAATGAGCAGTTCTTC.

The chain links TRBV9 to TRBJ2-3; no definite D call. V lost 0 bases to trimming and J lost 4 bases, with 9 bases between them. CDR3 length equals 14 residues. Germline CDR1 reads SGDLS; CDR2 reads YYNGEE. The CDR3 nucleotides are TGTGCCAGCAGCGTAGGGACCGCCTCAGATACGCAGTATTTT. Its translation: CASSVGTASDTQYF.